What follows describes a single T cell receptor beta chain. Its antigen is still unknown. Time point of the sample: cycle 4 day 1 (C4D1), after less than 7 weeks of nivolumab. Every patient experienced relapse after autologous stem cell transplantation, and brentuximab vedotin exposure varied. Each best response was a complete response, a partial response or progressive disease. Data came from immunoSEQ multiplex PCR; TCRdb stores just in-frame clones and leaves some out. The top ten hold roughly 8.8% of the sample, which has tens of thousands of clones, roughly 85% seen once. This sample was taken from a study of PD-1 blockade in classical Hodgkin lymphoma. Study-level findings and limits: Patients newly diagnosed and complete responders had comparable baseline diversity. Baseline TCR diversity was reportedly lower in newly diagnosed patients than in healthy donors. It was reported as lower still in relapsed/refractory patients. Still unresolved is the cause of the repertoire differences, which may be disease activity or prior therapy.

Germline-derived CDR1 and CDR2 are SGHRS and YFSETQ. V lost 4 bases, J lost 10 bases, and 10 bases stayed unmatched. The CDR3 contains 16 residues. V usage is TRBV5-1 and J usage is TRBJ2-1; 14 bases map to TRBD2. The sequence was obtained from a human donor with classical Hodgkin lymphoma. The source was peripheral blood mononuclear cells (PBMCs), collected before the fourth cycle of nivolumab. The CDR3 DNA follows: TGCGCCAGCAGCGGGCCCGGGACTAGCGGGGGAGGAGAGCAGTTCTTC. The encoded protein is CASSGPGTSGGGEQFF.